The entry that follows covers one T cell receptor (beta chain) sequence. Only in-frame clones appear in the TCRdb table, and some are missing; sequencing was by immunoSEQ multiplex PCR. The repertoire holds about 29,000 clones, with around 87% as singletons. The data belong to a study of PD-L1 blockade in urothelial cancer. Study-wide context: Male sex and bladder-origin urothelial cancer were recorded for about 90% of the roughly 30 patients. Timepoints chosen for blood analysis were 3 weeks (second dose) and 6 weeks after treatment start. The median T cell count in blood samples was some 140,000.

The V and J ends lost 9 bases and 3 bases, in that order; junction bases with no gene match: 8. The germline V gene has CDR1 MNHEY and CDR2 SVGAGI. The CDR3 is 14 residues long. The specimen was PBMCs, collected around atezolizumab (anti-PD-L1) treatment. V usage is TRBV6-5 and J usage is TRBJ2-7, with 10 bases that match TRBD2. The clonotype originates from a man in his forties or fifties with urothelial cancer. CDR3 in amino acids: CASKTSSGGYEQYF. The CDR3, as DNA: TGTGCCAGTAAAACCTCTAGCGGGGGCTACGAGCAGTACTTC.